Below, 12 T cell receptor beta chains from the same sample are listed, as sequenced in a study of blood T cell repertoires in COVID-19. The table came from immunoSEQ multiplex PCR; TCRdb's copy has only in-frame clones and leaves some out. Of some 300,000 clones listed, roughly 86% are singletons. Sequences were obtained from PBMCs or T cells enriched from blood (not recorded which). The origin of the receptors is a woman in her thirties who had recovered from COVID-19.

CDR3 amino acids: CASSLEAPGMNTEAFF. CDR3 in DNA: TGCGCCAGCAGCTTGGAAGCCCCGGGGATGAACACTGAAGCTTTCTTT. The chain links TRBV5-1 to TRBJ1-1, with D hard to call. Germline CDR1 SGHRS, CDR2 YFSETQ. The CDR3 spans 16 residues. V was clipped by 0 bases and J by 0 bases, with 12 bases between them. Supplemented by reference TRBV5-1 and TRBJ1-1, the full variable domain reads KAGVTQTPRYLIKTRGQQVTLSCSPISGHRSVSWYQQTPGQGLQFLFEYFSETQRNKGNFPGRFSGRQFSNSRSEMNVSTLELGDSALYLCASSLEAPGMNTEAFFGQGTRLTVV.

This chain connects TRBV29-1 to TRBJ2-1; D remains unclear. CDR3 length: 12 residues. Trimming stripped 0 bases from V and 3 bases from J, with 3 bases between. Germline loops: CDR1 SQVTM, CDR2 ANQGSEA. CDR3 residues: CSVEDGYNEQFF. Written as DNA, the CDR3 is TGCAGCGTTGAAGACGGCTACAATGAGCAGTTCTTC.

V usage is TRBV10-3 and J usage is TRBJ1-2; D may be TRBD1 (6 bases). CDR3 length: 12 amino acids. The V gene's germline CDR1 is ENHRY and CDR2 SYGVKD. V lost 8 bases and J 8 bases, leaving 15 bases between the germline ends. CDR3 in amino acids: CAIGDNSRGYTF. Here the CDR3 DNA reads TGTGCCATCGGGGACAATTCGCGCGGCTACACCTTC.

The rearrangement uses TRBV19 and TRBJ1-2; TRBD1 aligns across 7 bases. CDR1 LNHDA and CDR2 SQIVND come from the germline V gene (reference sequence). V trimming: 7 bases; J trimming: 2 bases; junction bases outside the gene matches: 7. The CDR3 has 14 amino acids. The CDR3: CASKKSRGNYGYTF. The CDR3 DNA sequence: TGTGCCAGTAAAAAGTCCAGGGGGAACTATGGCTACACCTTC.

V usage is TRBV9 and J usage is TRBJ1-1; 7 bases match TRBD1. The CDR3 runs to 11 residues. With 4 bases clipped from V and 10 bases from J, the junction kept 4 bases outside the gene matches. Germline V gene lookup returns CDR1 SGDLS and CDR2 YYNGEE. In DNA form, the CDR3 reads TGTGCCAGCAGCTCTCGGACAGGAGCTTTCTTT. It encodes CASSSRTGAFF. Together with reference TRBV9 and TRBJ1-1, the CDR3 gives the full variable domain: DSGVTQTPKHLITATGQRVTLRCSPRSGDLSVYWYQQSLDQGLQFLIQYYNGEERAKGNILERFSAQQFPDLHSELNLSSLELGDSALYFCASSSRTGAFFGQGTRLTVV.

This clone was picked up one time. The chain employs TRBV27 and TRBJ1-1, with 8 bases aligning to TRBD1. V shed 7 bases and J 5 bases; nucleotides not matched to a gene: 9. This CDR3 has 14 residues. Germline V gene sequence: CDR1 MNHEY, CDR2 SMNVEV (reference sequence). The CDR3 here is CASKIQGAWTEAFF. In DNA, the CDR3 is TGTGCCAGCAAAATTCAGGGGGCCTGGACTGAAGCTTTCTTT.

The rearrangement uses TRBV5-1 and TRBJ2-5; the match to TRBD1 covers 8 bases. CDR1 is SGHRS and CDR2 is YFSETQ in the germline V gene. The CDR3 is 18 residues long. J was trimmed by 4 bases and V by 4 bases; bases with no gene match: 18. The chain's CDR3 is CASSPSTGTGLLAETQYF. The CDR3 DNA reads TGCGCCAGCAGCCCCTCAACCGGGACAGGACTCCTTGCAGAGACCCAGTACTTC.

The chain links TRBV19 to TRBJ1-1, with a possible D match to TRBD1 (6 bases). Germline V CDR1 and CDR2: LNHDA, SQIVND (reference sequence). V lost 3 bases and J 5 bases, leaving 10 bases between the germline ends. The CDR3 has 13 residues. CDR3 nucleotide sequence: TGTGCCAGTAGTATTCAGGGGTGGACTGAAGCTTTCTTT. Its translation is CASSIQGWTEAFF.

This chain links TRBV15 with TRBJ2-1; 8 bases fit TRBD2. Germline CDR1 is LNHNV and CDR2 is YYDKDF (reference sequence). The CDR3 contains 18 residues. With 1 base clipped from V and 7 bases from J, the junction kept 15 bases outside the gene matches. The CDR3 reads CATSRGGGGPPQDNEQFF. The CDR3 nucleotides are TGTGCCACCAGCAGAGGGGGCGGGGGGCCCCCACAGGATAATGAGCAGTTCTTC.

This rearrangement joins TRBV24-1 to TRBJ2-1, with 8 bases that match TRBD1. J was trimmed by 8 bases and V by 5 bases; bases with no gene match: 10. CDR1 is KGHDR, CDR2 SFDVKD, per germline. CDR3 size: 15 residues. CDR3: CATSAKLQGAYEQFF. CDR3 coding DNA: TGTGCCACCAGTGCTAAACTCCAGGGGGCATATGAGCAGTTCTTC.

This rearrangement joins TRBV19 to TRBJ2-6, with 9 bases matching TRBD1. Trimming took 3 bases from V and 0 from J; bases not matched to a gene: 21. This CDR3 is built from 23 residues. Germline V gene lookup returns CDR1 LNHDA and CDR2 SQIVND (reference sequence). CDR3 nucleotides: TGTGCCAGTAGTATTCGGCCGGGACAGGGTTTTGGAGTCGGGGCCTCTGGGGCCAACGTCCTGACTTTC. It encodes CASSIRPGQGFGVGASGANVLTF.

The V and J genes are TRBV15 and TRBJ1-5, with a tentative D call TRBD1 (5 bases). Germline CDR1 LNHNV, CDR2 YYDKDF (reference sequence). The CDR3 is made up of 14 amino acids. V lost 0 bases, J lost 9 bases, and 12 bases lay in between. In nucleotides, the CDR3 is TGTGCCACCAGCAGAGATACTCACCAGGGGCCCCAGCATTTT. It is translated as CATSRDTHQGPQHF.